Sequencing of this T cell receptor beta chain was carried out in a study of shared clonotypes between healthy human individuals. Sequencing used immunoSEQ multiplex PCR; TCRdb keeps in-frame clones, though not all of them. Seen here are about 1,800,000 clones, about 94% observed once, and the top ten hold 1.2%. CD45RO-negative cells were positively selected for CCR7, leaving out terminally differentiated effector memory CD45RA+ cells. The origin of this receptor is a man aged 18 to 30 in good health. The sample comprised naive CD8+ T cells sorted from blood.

CDR3 DNA: TGTGCCAGCAGCTCCTATGAGGGGGGGATTCAAGAGACCCAGTACTTC. This encodes CASSSYEGGIQETQYF. This chain links TRBV7-8 with TRBJ2-5; D is perhaps TRBD2 (7 bases). The V gene lost 4 bases and the J gene lost 2 bases, with 17 bases spanning the gap. This CDR3 contains 16 residues. Germline-derived CDR1 and CDR2 are SGHVS and FQNEAQ. Full variable domain (outside the CDR3, taken from reference TRBV7-8 and TRBJ2-5): GAGVSQSPRYKVAKRGQDVALRCDPISGHVSLFWYQQALGQGPEFLTYFQNEAQLDKSGLPSDRFFAERPEGSVSTLKIQRTQQEDSAVYLCASSSYEGGIQETQYFGPGTRLLVL.